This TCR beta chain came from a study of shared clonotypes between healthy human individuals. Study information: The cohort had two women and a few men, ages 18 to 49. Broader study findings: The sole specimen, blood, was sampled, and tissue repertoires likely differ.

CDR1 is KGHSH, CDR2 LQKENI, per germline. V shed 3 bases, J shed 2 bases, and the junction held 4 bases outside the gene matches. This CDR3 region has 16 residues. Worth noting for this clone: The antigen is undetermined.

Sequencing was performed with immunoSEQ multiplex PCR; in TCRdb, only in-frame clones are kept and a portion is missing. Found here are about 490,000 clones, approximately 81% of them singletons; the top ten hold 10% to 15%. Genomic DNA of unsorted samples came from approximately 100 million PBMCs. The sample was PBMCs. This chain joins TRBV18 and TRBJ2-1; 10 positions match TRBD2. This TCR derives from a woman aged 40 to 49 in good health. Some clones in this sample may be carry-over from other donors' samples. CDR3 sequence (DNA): TGTGCCAGCTCACCTATAGCGGGAGGAGCCTACAATGAGCAGTTCTTC. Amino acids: CASSPIAGGAYNEQFF.